The source of this T cell receptor (beta chain) is a study of monozygotic twins with cystic fibrosis. General observations from the study: Monozygotic CF twins shared more identical nucleotide clonotypes than unrelated patients.

A note on this clone: Its antigen remains unidentified.

TCRdb's table, derived via immunoSEQ multiplex PCR, lists solely in-frame clones and lacks some. The sample records roughly 7,900 clones, about 94% being singletons. This TCR derives from a boy aged 2 to 10 with cystic fibrosis. The sample was blood.

DNA of the CDR3: TGTGCCAGCAGCTTAGTAGCGGGGTCATATGAGCAGTTCTTC. Protein: CASSLVAGSYEQFF. V is TRBV11-3 and J is TRBJ2-1; 8 bases are a match to TRBD2. In germline, CDR1 is SGHNT, CDR2 YENEEA. There are 14 residues in the CDR3. V dropped 1 base and J dropped 8; count of bases not matched to a gene: 4.